The 26 T cell receptor beta chains below were found in one sample sequenced in a study of blood T cell repertoires in COVID-19. Data came from immunoSEQ multiplex PCR; TCRdb stores just in-frame clones and leaves some out. Among approximately 100,000 clones listed, 75% to 85% were seen once. The sequencing input was peripheral blood. These receptors all come from a human donor in a cohort sampled during active COVID-19.

The V gene is TRBV14, the J gene TRBJ1-1, with no clear D. Trimming pared 0 bases from V and 12 bases from J, leaving 17 bases between. Germline CDR1 and CDR2: SGHDN and FVKESK. The CDR3 covers 14 residues. CDR3: CASSQDLYYTDPFF. CDR3 bases: TGTGCCAGCAGCCAAGATCTATACTATACTGACCCTTTCTTT. The variable domain in full, completed from reference TRBV14 and TRBJ1-1, reads EAGVTQFPSHSVIEKGQTVTLRCDPISGHDNLYWYRRVMGKEIKFLLHFVKESKQDESGMPNNRFLAERTGGTYSTLKVQPAELEDSGVYFCASSQDLYYTDPFFGQGTRLTVV.

The chain joins TRBV11-3 to TRBJ2-7, with D perhaps TRBD1 (6 bases). V was cut by 4 bases and J by 2 bases, with 9 bases left in between. Germline V lookup: CDR1 SGHNT, CDR2 YENEEA. The CDR3 totals 13 residues. CDR3 amino acids: CASSWGQAYEQYF. The CDR3 coding sequence is TGTGCCAGCAGCTGGGGGCAGGCCTACGAGCAGTACTTC.

The rearrangement links TRBV9 to TRBJ2-7; tentative D call: TRBD1 (6 bases). Trimming removed 0 bases from V and 6 bases from J, with 10 bases in between. CDR3 length: 13 residues. From germline, CDR1 is SGDLS and CDR2 YYNGEE. The CDR3 nucleotides are TGTGCCAGCAGCGTAGGGCCAGGGGTCGAGCAGTACTTC. Protein product: CASSVGPGVEQYF.

The chain is built from TRBV19 and TRBJ2-1, with 10 positions matching TRBD1. This CDR3 is built from 16 residues. Germline V gives CDR1 LNHDA, CDR2 SQIVND (reference sequence). Trimming removed 3 bases from V and 3 bases from J; junction bases left unmatched: 5. Here the CDR3 DNA reads TGTGCCAGTAGTATGCCCGGACAGGGGGGCTACAATGAGCAGTTCTTC. This sequence encodes CASSMPGQGGYNEQFF.

The chain joins TRBV14 to TRBJ1-1, with a tentative D call TRBD1 (6 bases). V lost 1 base, J lost 4 bases, and 13 bases lay in between. Looked up from germline, CDR1 is SGHDN and CDR2 is FVKESK. This CDR3 is 15 amino acids long. The CDR3 DNA reads as TGTGCCAGCAGCCAAGTGGCAGGGGCGCGCACTGAAGCTTTCTTT. It encodes CASSQVAGARTEAFF. The full variable domain, in which reference TRBV14 and TRBJ1-1 provide the parts outside the CDR3, is EAGVTQFPSHSVIEKGQTVTLRCDPISGHDNLYWYRRVMGKEIKFLLHFVKESKQDESGMPNNRFLAERTGGTYSTLKVQPAELEDSGVYFCASSQVAGARTEAFFGQGTRLTVV.

J is TRBJ2-2 and V is TRBV11-2, with D possibly matching TRBD1 (5 bases). CDR1 and CDR2 (germline): SGHAT, FQNNGV. V was trimmed by 1 base and J by 2 bases, leaving 11 bases between them. CDR3 length: 16 residues. CDR3 nucleotides: TGTGCCAGCAGCTTAGTTACAGGAGTAAACACCGGGGAGCTGTTTTTT. Translated, it gives CASSLVTGVNTGELFF.

The chain joins TRBV27 to TRBJ2-1, with 9 nucleotides matching TRBD2. Per the germline V gene, CDR1 is MNHEY and CDR2 is SMNVEV (reference sequence). CDR3 size: 16 residues. V dropped 6 bases and J dropped 5; count of bases not matched to a gene: 11. The CDR3 loop is CASSSAGGGANNEQFF. CDR3 sequence (DNA): TGTGCCAGCAGCTCAGCGGGCGGGGGGGCGAACAATGAGCAGTTCTTC.

For the CDR3, the DNA is TGTGCCTGGAGCCGACAGGGTGGGTACAATGAGCAGTTCTTC. Its protein product is CAWSRQGGYNEQFF. The chain employs TRBV30 and TRBJ2-1; 7 positions agree with TRBD1. Germline V gene data show CDR1 as GTSNPN and CDR2 as SVGIG (reference sequence). The J segment lost 4 bases and the V segment lost 3 bases, leaving 6 bases of the junction unmatched. The CDR3 consists of 14 residues.

V and J are TRBV5-6 and TRBJ1-2; TRBD1 is a possible D gene (6 bases). Trimming removed 0 bases at V and 0 bases at J, with 6 bases between. This CDR3 is built from 14 residues. The germline V gene has CDR1 SGHDT and CDR2 YYEEEE. The CDR3 is CASSLGDTNYGYTF. DNA for the CDR3: TGTGCCAGCAGCTTGGGGGACACTAACTATGGCTACACCTTC.

The rearrangement joins TRBV3-1 (or the pseudogene TRBV3-2) to TRBJ2-7; 7 bases fit TRBD1. Looked up from germline, CDR1 is LGHDT and CDR2 is YNNKEL (reference sequence). The J segment lost 2 bases and the V segment lost 4 bases, leaving 11 bases of the junction unmatched. The CDR3 extends over 16 amino acids. The CDR3 is CASSPRQGFIPYEQYF. For the CDR3, the DNA is TGTGCCAGCAGCCCGCGACAGGGATTTATCCCCTACGAGCAGTACTTC.

The chain has TRBV19 and TRBJ1-3, with TRBD1 matching 9 bases. CDR3 length: 17 residues. The junction had 11 bases not matched to a gene; V was cut back by 4 bases and J by 4 bases. The germline V gene encodes CDR1 LNHDA and CDR2 SQIVND (reference sequence). The CDR3 nucleotides are TGTGCCAGTAGTACAACCGGGACAGGGAAGCCCGGAAACACCATATATTTT. This gives the protein CASSTTGTGKPGNTIYF. The whole variable domain, filled in from reference TRBV19 and TRBJ1-3, reads DGGITQSPKYLFRKEGQNVTLSCEQNLNHDAMYWYRQDPGQGLRLIYYSQIVNDFQKGDIAEGYSVSREKKESFPLTVTSAQKNPTAFYLCASSTTGTGKPGNTIYFGEGSWLTVV.

J is TRBJ1-3 and V is TRBV7-2; D is unresolved. The V gene lost 2 bases and the J gene lost 2 bases, with 7 bases spanning the gap. Germline V CDR1 and CDR2: SGHTA, FQGNSA. This CDR3 is built from 14 residues. The CDR3 DNA reads as TGTGCCAGCAGCTTATCATCAGCTGGAAACACCATATATTTT. Its protein product is CASSLSSAGNTIYF.

Only a few counts were recorded for this clone. CDR3 nucleotides: TGTGCCAGCAGCGCGGACTGGCGGGGCACTGAAGCTTTCTTT. Protein: CASSADWRGTEAFF. J is TRBJ1-1 and V is TRBV3-1 (or the pseudogene TRBV3-2); D remains unclear. Germline lookup yields CDR1 LGHDT and CDR2 YNNKEL (reference sequence). The CDR3 has 14 amino acids. V lost 5 bases, J lost 4 bases, and 14 bases lay in between.

CDR3 in DNA: TGTGCCAGCTGGAATGGGGGACAGGCCTTCTCCTACGAGCAGTACTTC. This sequence encodes CASWNGGQAFSYEQYF. The chain couples TRBV5-4 to TRBJ2-7, with 8 bases that match TRBD1. This CDR3 is 16 amino acids long. Losses at the gene ends were 7 bases for V and 0 bases for J; bases not matched to a gene: 12. Germline V lookup: CDR1 SGHNT, CDR2 YYREEE (reference sequence).

This chain joins TRBV29-1 and TRBJ2-1; the match to TRBD2 covers 8 bases. V was clipped by 5 bases and J by 9 bases; unmatched bases: 9. The CDR3 has 13 amino acids. Per germline, CDR1 SQVTM and CDR2 ANQGSEA. CDR3 sequence (DNA): TGCAGCGTTTCTAGCGGGCTGAGCGGTGAGCAGTTCTTC. It yields the protein CSVSSGLSGEQFF.

In its sample, this clone was seen once. The chain couples TRBV9 to TRBJ2-2; 11 bases match TRBD2. The CDR3 runs to 19 residues. The J segment lost 0 bases and the V segment lost 0 bases, leaving 7 bases of the junction unmatched. Germline lookup yields CDR1 SGDLS and CDR2 YYNGEE. The CDR3 bases are TGTGCCAGCAGCGTAGGGCTAGCGGGGGGAAAGTCGAACACCGGGGAGCTGTTTTTT. Translating it yields CASSVGLAGGKSNTGELFF.

The J gene is TRBJ1-1, the V gene TRBV7-9, with D perhaps TRBD1 (6 bases). Germline-derived CDR1 and CDR2 are SEHNR and FQNEAQ (reference sequence). The CDR3 length is 15 residues. With 2 bases removed from V and 5 bases from J, the gap between germline ends came to 15 bases. The CDR3 is CASSLNSGAGTEAFF. CDR3 nucleotides: TGTGCCAGCAGCTTAAATTCAGGGGCCGGGACTGAAGCTTTCTTT.

This chain connects TRBV12-3 or TRBV12-4 to TRBJ1-1; the D is unclear. The CDR3 has 13 amino acids. V lost 6 bases to trimming and J lost 9 bases, with 17 bases between them. As DNA, the CDR3 is TGTGCCAGCAGGCCAAGCGGCAGTGAGAAAGCTTTCTTT. The encoded protein is CASRPSGSEKAFF.

This chain links TRBV4-2 with TRBJ2-7; 9 positions agree with TRBD1. Germline V gene lookup returns CDR1 LGHNA and CDR2 YNFKEQ. J gave up 3 bases and V 2 bases, and 5 bases lay outside the gene matches. The CDR3 sequence is 15 residues long. CDR3 sequence: CASSQPDRGLYEQYF. For the CDR3, the DNA is TGTGCCAGCAGCCAACCGGACAGGGGTCTCTACGAGCAGTACTTC.

The chain employs TRBV30 and TRBJ1-1; D not resolved. Germline V gene data show CDR1 as GTSNPN and CDR2 as SVGIG (reference sequence). This CDR3 spans 15 amino acids. The germline V and J ends were trimmed by 1 base and 8 bases, with 20 bases remaining between them. This chain's CDR3 is CAWSAQWVRGEEAFF. The CDR3 DNA sequence: TGTGCCTGGAGTGCCCAGTGGGTCCGAGGTGAAGAAGCTTTCTTT.

The V and J genes are TRBV6-6 and TRBJ1-2; D remains ambiguous. CDR1 is MNHNY and CDR2 is SVGAGI in the germline V gene (reference sequence). The CDR3 covers 11 residues. V was cut by 5 bases and J by 7 bases, with 8 bases left in between. CDR3 residues: CASSPSGGYTF. The CDR3 DNA reads TGTGCCAGCAGTCCCTCGGGTGGCTACACCTTC.

This clone was observed a few times. This CDR3 is CASSHGTGGRVNSPLHF. The DNA of the CDR3 is TGTGCCAGCAGCCACGGGACAGGGGGAAGAGTTAATTCACCCCTCCACTTT. The chain has TRBV13 and TRBJ1-6, with 11 bases fitting TRBD1. V gave up 5 bases and J gave up 6 bases; unmatched junction bases: 9. Looked up from germline, CDR1 is PRHDT and CDR2 is FYEKMQ (reference sequence). This CDR3 is built from 17 residues.

This rearrangement joins TRBV5-5 to TRBJ2-7; D call uncertain. V was cut by 3 bases and J by 1 base, with 14 bases left in between. The CDR3 spans 15 residues. From germline, CDR1 is SGHKS and CDR2 YYEKEE (reference sequence). The CDR3 reads CASSYLDTGSYEQYF. The DNA for the CDR3 is TGTGCCAGCAGCTACTTAGACACTGGATCCTACGAGCAGTACTTC.

This clone was seen a few times. This chain links TRBV18 with TRBJ2-3; possible D gene TRBD1, 6 bases. V shed 4 bases and J shed 6 bases, with 11 bases lying between them. CDR1 and CDR2 from the germline V gene are KGHSH and LQKENI. This CDR3 is 13 amino acids long. CDR3 in amino acids: CASSLLRGDTQYF. In DNA form, the CDR3 reads TGTGCCAGCTCACTGCTAAGGGGGGATACGCAGTATTTT.

The V call is TRBV2, the J call TRBJ1-5; 7 bases agree with TRBD1. This CDR3 is 16 amino acids long. CDR1 and CDR2 (germline): SNHLY, FYNNEI. V was clipped by 4 bases and J by 4 bases; unmatched bases: 10. In DNA, the CDR3 is TGTGCCAGCAGTGGGGGGACAGAGGGTGTTAATCAGCCCCAGCATTTT. Translating gives CASSGGTEGVNQPQHF.

This chain uses TRBV5-1 with TRBJ1-3; perhaps TRBD1 as D (5 bases). V lost 0 bases, J lost 4 bases, and 14 bases lay in between. Germline V gives CDR1 SGHRS, CDR2 YFSETQ. The CDR3 is 16 residues long. The CDR3 bases are TGCGCCAGCAGCTTGGGCCTCCAGGGTGCCGGAAACACCATATATTTT. As protein: CASSLGLQGAGNTIYF.